This passage covers 15 T cell receptor beta chains from one sample sequenced in a study of blood T cell repertoires in COVID-19. Data came from immunoSEQ multiplex PCR; TCRdb stores just in-frame clones and leaves some out. The data show more than 90,000 clones, 70% to 90% seen once. Material for sequencing was peripheral blood. Receptor source: a woman aged 55-69 years with COVID-19, enrolled during active disease.

The chain combines TRBV7-2 with TRBJ2-2; TRBD2 is a possible D gene (7 bases). Per the germline V gene, CDR1 is SGHTA and CDR2 is FQGNSA. V was pared by 5 bases and J by 0 bases, with 13 bases between. This CDR3 comprises 16 residues. CDR3 sequence reads: CASSPGGGANTGELFF. For the CDR3, the DNA is TGTGCCAGCAGCCCGGGCGGGGGCGCGAACACCGGGGAGCTGTTTTTT.

The V gene is TRBV7-3, the J gene TRBJ1-6; possible D gene TRBD1, 5 bases. The length of the CDR3 is 16 residues. Germline V CDR1 and CDR2: SGHTA, FQGTGA. With 7 bases removed from V and 9 bases from J, the gap between germline ends came to 22 bases. The CDR3 loop is CASTRRDPLRGSPLHF. The DNA of the CDR3 is TGTGCCAGCACCCGGCGGGACCCCCTTAGGGGTTCACCCCTCCACTTT.

The count of this clone is one. The chain uses TRBV7-2 and TRBJ2-7, with 10 bases lining up with TRBD2. The CDR3 covers 15 residues. Looked up from germline, CDR1 is SGHTA and CDR2 is FQGNSA. V lost 2 bases and J lost 7; bases outside the gene matches: 8. The CDR3, as DNA: TGTGCCAGCAGCTTAAGTTCGCTAGCGGGGGTAGAGCAGTACTTC. Residues: CASSLSSLAGVEQYF.

This clone has a handful of counts. V and J are TRBV21-1 and TRBJ1-2; TRBD1 reflects the table's D call only, with no check against the DNA. TRBV21-1 is tagged as a pseudogene. The CDR3 contains 19 residues. For the CDR3, the DNA is TGTGCCAGCAGCAAAGTTAACCTCCGGGACAGGGGGCCGGAAGGCGGCTACACCTTC. It translates to CASSKVNLRDRGPEGGYTF.

In its sample, this clone was seen once. This chain uses TRBV5-1 with TRBJ2-2; no clear D. Germline V gives CDR1 SGHRS, CDR2 YFSETQ. V gave up 6 bases and J gave up 7 bases, with 19 bases separating them. The CDR3 contains 15 residues. The CDR3 loop is CASTSQPSDNGELFF. The CDR3 bases are TGCGCCAGCACGAGTCAGCCAAGCGATAACGGGGAGCTGTTTTTT.

This clone was seen more than once but under ten times. The chain carries TRBV27 and TRBJ2-3, with unresolved D. Germline CDR1 reads MNHEY; CDR2 reads SMNVEV (reference sequence). The CDR3 sequence is 14 residues long. V was clipped by 0 bases and J by 5 bases, with 9 bases between them. The CDR3 sequence is CASSLSSSLDTQYF. CDR3 in DNA: TGTGCCAGCAGTTTATCTTCTAGTCTAGATACGCAGTATTTT.

V is TRBV15 and J is TRBJ2-5, with D possibly being TRBD1 (7 bases). The CDR3 has 16 residues. V was shortened by 4 bases and J by 5 bases, with 20 bases between the two germline ends. Per the germline V gene, CDR1 is LNHNV and CDR2 is YYDKDF (reference sequence). In DNA form, the CDR3 reads TGTGCCACCAGCACCCGACTTGGAGGGGGCCATGAGACCCAGTACTTC. Its translation: CATSTRLGGGHETQYF.

The V and J genes are TRBV7-2 and TRBJ1-2, with D maybe TRBD1 (5 bases). Germline V lookup: CDR1 SGHTA, CDR2 FQGNSA. Trimming shortened V by 5 bases and J by 8 bases, and 18 bases separated the two germline ends. CDR3 length equals 14 residues. CDR3 bases: TGTGCCAGCAGCCACCCAGGCGGGGCGAGGGGCTACACCTTC. Translating it yields CASSHPGGARGYTF.

The V gene is TRBV6-5, the J gene TRBJ2-5, with D tentatively TRBD2 (5 bases). CDR1 MNHEY and CDR2 SVGAGI come from the germline V gene. Between the trimmed V and J ends, which lost 2 bases and 4 bases, there was a span of 11 bases. This CDR3 is built from 14 residues. This CDR3 is CASSYVRGLETQYF. CDR3 DNA sequence: TGTGCCAGCAGTTACGTCCGGGGATTAGAGACCCAGTACTTC.

The rearrangement links TRBV4-1 to TRBJ2-1; TRBD2 aligns across 14 bases. The ends lost 4 bases at V and 7 bases at J; junction bases unmatched: 9. The CDR3 spans 17 residues. Germline assignment: CDR1 MGHRA and CDR2 YSYEKL. CDR3 residues: CASSPRTSGGSRNEQFF. The CDR3 DNA follows: TGCGCCAGCAGCCCCAGGACTAGCGGGGGGTCTCGTAATGAGCAGTTCTTC.

The chain couples TRBV7-7 to TRBJ2-7; D is perhaps TRBD1 (5 bases). This CDR3 is 13 amino acids long. Trimming shortened V by 4 bases and J by 7 bases, and 14 bases separated the two germline ends. Germline V gene lookup returns CDR1 SSHAT and CDR2 FNYEAQ (reference sequence). The CDR3 is CASSSDSLGEQYF. Here the CDR3 DNA reads TGTGCCAGCAGCTCCGACAGCCTTGGGGAGCAGTACTTC.

The J gene is TRBJ1-5, the V gene TRBV6-2 or TRBV6-3, with 7 nucleotides matching TRBD1. Germline-derived CDR1 and CDR2 are MNHEY and SVGEGT. V gave up 4 bases and J gave up 0 bases; unmatched junction bases: 6. The length of the CDR3 is 16 residues. Here the CDR3 reads CASSSSTGYSNQPQHF. In DNA, the CDR3 is TGTGCCAGCAGTTCCTCGACAGGGTATAGCAATCAGCCCCAGCATTTT.

The chain employs TRBV5-5 and TRBJ2-3, with a tentative D call TRBD1 (6 bases). CDR3 length: 15 amino acids. V was trimmed by 0 bases and J by 3 bases, leaving 11 bases between them. The germline CDR1 and CDR2 sequences are SGHKS and YYEKEE (reference sequence). This chain's CDR3 is CASSLAGAKTDTQYF. The CDR3 nucleotides are TGTGCCAGCAGCTTGGCAGGGGCAAAGACAGATACGCAGTATTTT.

The chain combines TRBV5-6 with TRBJ2-5, with 11 bases matching TRBD2. Germline-derived CDR1 and CDR2 are SGHDT and YYEEEE. CDR3 length: 15 amino acids. With 0 bases clipped from V and 6 bases from J, the junction kept 4 bases outside the gene matches. The CDR3 region is CASSLALAGGKTQYF. The CDR3 coding sequence is TGTGCCAGCAGCTTGGCCCTAGCGGGGGGCAAGACCCAGTACTTC.

This chain uses TRBV7-3 with TRBJ1-6; D not certain. Deletions cut 5 bases from V and 7 bases from J, with 18 bases between. The CDR3 is 16 amino acids. Germline CDR1 and CDR2: SGHTA and FQGTGA. The CDR3 loop is CASSRSLRGSNSPLHF. Written as DNA, the CDR3 is TGTGCCAGCAGCCGTAGTTTAAGAGGGTCCAATTCACCCCTCCACTTT.